This paragraph covers one T cell receptor beta chain sequence. The antigen is undetermined. With V trimmed by 4 bases and J by 2 bases, 5 bases remained unmatched. Germline CDR1 is SGHTA and CDR2 is FQGNSA. The CDR3 spans 14 residues. These data originate in a study of cytomegalovirus exposure and HLA in healthy donors. Study findings and constraints: Specificity for CMV antigens was confirmed in vitro for three of the CMV-associated chains. Reported performance of the classifier showed diagnosis of cytomegalovirus status with high specificity and sensitivity. There were around 160 TCR beta chains listed as cytomegalovirus-associated.

The validation cohort, a group of around 120 subjects, included the donors and was separate from the approximately 700-subject first cohort. Assay used: immunoSEQ multiplex PCR; TCRdb lists only in-frame clones, some missing. The data contain fewer than 350,000 clones, 70% to 90% of them singletons. Material for sequencing was PBMCs. The receptor was isolated from a woman under 30 in good health and CMV-seronegative. This sequence joins TRBV7-2 and TRBJ2-7, with 7 bases matching TRBD2. The CDR3 loop reads CASSSASGTYEQYF. In DNA form, the CDR3 reads TGTGCCAGCAGCTCGGCTAGCGGAACCTACGAGCAGTACTTC.